One sample yielded the 15 T cell receptor beta chains listed below, sequenced in a study of T cells expressing NK-cell markers (dated by TCRdb to 2019 to 2021). The receptor library was made with 5' RACE. Instrument used: Illumina HiSeq 2000. TCRdb reprocessed the raw reads; every CDR3 protein sequence is a single record, and DNA is not supplied. This sample's table lists hundreds of thousands of distinct CDR3 sequences. The ten largest account for approximately 3.6% of the sample. The sample comprised blood T cells: a sorted CD56 or NKG2C T cell subset, CD4+ or CD8+ T cells, or bulk PBMC T cells (not recorded which). The receptors stem from a young man in good health. Donor details come from another sample of the same person, matched by shared clones.

The chain recombines TRBV6-6 with TRBJ2-7; with no DNA, the TCRdb D assignment of TRBD1 cannot be verified. The CDR3 is 13 amino acids. Germline lookup yields CDR1 MNHNY and CDR2 SVGAGI (reference sequence). This CDR3 is CASSYQTGSEQYF.

This chain uses TRBV10-3 with TRBJ2-5; checking the TCRdb D call of TRBD2 is not possible without DNA. CDR1 is ENHRY and CDR2 is SYGVKD in the germline V gene. The length of the CDR3 is 13 residues. CDR3 sequence reads: CASFGEKGETQYF.

The chain combines TRBV4-2 with TRBJ2-3; no DNA is available, so the TRBD1 call from TCRdb remains unchecked. This CDR3 region has 14 residues. Germline CDR1 is LGHNA and CDR2 is YNFKEQ. The CDR3 protein is CASSQEGRTDTQYF.

This chain links TRBV7-9 with TRBJ2-7; TCRdb gives TRBD1 as the D gene, but with no DNA this cannot be confirmed. The germline gives CDR1 SEHNR, CDR2 FQNEAQ (reference sequence). The CDR3 runs to 15 residues. The CDR3 spells CASSFGGQGSYEQYF.

The chain joins TRBV5-1 to TRBJ2-7; TCRdb designates TRBD2, a call that cannot be tested without DNA. Looked up from germline, CDR1 is SGHRS and CDR2 is YFSETQ. The CDR3 totals 15 residues. The CDR3 protein is CASSLEGGLNYEQYF.

The CDR3 protein is CASYRPSYNEQFF. The V call is TRBV2, the J call TRBJ2-1; TCRdb indicates TRBD1, and absent DNA this call remains unverified. Per the germline V gene, CDR1 is SNHLY and CDR2 is FYNNEI. The CDR3 loop spans 13 amino acids.

The chain links TRBV7-2 to TRBJ2-3; TCRdb proposes TRBD2, but this gene call is untestable without DNA. The germline V gene encodes CDR1 SGHTA and CDR2 FQGNSA. This CDR3 has 17 amino acids. The CDR3 here is CASSYGSGTSGSVAQYF.

V is TRBV12-3 or TRBV12-4 and J is TRBJ2-6; TCRdb's D call, TRBD1, is unchecked because there is no DNA. The CDR3 consists of 18 residues. This CDR3 is CASSPPRGRGQGANVLTF.

This chain joins TRBV20-1 and TRBJ2-3; TCRdb reports TRBD2, a call that lacks DNA to check it against. There are 15 residues in the CDR3. Germline V lookup: CDR1 DFQATT, CDR2 SNEGSKA (reference sequence). The chain's CDR3 is CSAPAREDVTDTQYF.

This chain uses TRBV5-5 with TRBJ2-3. This CDR3 is built from 14 residues. In germline, CDR1 is SGHKS, CDR2 YYEKEE (reference sequence). This CDR3 is CASSLPRGRDTQYF.

This chain links TRBV7-8 with TRBJ2-1; the TCRdb D gene call, TRBD2, has no DNA to confirm it. CDR1 is SGHVS and CDR2 is FQNEAQ in the germline V gene. The CDR3 spans 16 residues. The CDR3 sequence is CASSPGAGGLRNEQFF. Filled out from reference TRBV7-8 and TRBJ2-1, the complete variable domain reads GAGVSQSPRYKVAKRGQDVALRCDPISGHVSLFWYQQALGQGPEFLTYFQNEAQLDKSGLPSDRFFAERPEGSVSTLKIQRTQQEDSAVYLCASSPGAGGLRNEQFFGPGTRLTVL.

CDR3 residues: CASREPGSSYNEQFF. V gene TRBV9 combines with J gene TRBJ2-1. Germline CDR1 SGDLS, CDR2 YYNGEE. The CDR3 length is 15 residues.

CDR3 sequence: CASRTSYTQYF. V is TRBV6-5 and J is TRBJ2-3; TCRdb's D gene call, TRBD2, goes unchecked for lack of DNA. This CDR3 is built from 11 residues. CDR1 and CDR2 (germline): MNHEY, SVGAGI.

The chain combines TRBV7-2 with TRBJ2-4; TCRdb picks TRBD2, but there is no DNA to check that call. The CDR3 is made up of 14 amino acids. Germline CDR1 and CDR2: SGHTA and FQGNSA. The CDR3 sequence is CASSLSGRDKIQYF.

The J gene is TRBJ2-5, the V gene TRBV10-2; TCRdb's D call, TRBD1, is unchecked because there is no DNA. The CDR3 totals 15 residues. Germline values: CDR1 WSHSY, CDR2 SAAADI. This CDR3 reads CASRAPLGFGETQYF.